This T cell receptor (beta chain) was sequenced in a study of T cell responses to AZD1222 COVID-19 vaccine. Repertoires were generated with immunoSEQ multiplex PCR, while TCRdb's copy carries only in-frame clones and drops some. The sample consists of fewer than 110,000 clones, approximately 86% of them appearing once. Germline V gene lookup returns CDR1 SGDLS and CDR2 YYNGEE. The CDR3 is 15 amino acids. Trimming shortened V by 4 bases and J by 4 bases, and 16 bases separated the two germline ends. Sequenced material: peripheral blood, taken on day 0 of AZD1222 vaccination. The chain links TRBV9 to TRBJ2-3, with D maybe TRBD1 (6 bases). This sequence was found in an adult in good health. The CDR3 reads CASSFGQLVADTQYF. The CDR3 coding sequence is TGTGCCAGCAGCTTCGGACAGTTAGTGGCAGATACGCAGTATTTT.